The subject of this entry is one T cell receptor beta chain. Running of the assay took place at deep level. TCRdb's copy holds only in-frame clones and misses some; the assay was immunoSEQ multiplex PCR. Of about a million clones in the sample, roughly 70% are singletons; the top ten hold about 1.5%. The CDR3 is 13 residues long. CDR1 is MNHEY and CDR2 is SVGAGI in the germline V gene. V was shortened by 7 bases and J by 11 bases, with 18 bases between the two germline ends. This record belongs to a study of shared clonotypes between healthy human individuals. V gene TRBV6-5 combines with J gene TRBJ2-1, with D perhaps TRBD2 (6 bases). The sequence derives from a young man in good health. Material: memory CD4+ T cells sorted from blood. Regarding subset: CD45RA-negative fraction. The DNA of the CDR3 is TGTGCCAGCACCGATGGGACTGATCTAAAGCAGTTCTTC. This translates into CASTDGTDLKQFF.